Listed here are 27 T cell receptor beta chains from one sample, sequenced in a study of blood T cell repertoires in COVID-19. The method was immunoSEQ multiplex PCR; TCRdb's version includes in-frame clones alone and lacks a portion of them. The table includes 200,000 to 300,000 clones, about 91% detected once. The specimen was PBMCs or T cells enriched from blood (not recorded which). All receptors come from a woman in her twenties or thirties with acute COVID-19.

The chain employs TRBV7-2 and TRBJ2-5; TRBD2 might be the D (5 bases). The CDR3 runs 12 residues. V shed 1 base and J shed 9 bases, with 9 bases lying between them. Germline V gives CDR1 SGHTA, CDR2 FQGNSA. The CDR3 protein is CASSLEEGAQYF. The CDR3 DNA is TGTGCCAGCAGCTTAGAAGAGGGCGCCCAGTACTTC.

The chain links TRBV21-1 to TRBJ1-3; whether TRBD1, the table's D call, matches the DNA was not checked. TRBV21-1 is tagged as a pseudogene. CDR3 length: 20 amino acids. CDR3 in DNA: TGTGCCAGCAGCAAGGATGGGGACACCTATTACATGGCCTCTGGAAACACCATATATTTT. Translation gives CASSKDGDTYYMASGNTIYF.

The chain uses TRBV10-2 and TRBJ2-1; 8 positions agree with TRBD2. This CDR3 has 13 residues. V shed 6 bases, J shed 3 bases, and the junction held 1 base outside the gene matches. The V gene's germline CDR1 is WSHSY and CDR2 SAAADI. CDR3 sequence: CASRTSGYNEQFF. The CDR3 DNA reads TGCGCCAGCAGAACTAGCGGCTACAATGAGCAGTTCTTC.

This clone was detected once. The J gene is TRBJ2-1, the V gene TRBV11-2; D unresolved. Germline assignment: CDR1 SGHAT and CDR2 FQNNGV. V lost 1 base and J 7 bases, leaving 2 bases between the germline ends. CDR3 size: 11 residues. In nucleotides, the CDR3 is TGTGCCAGCAGCTTAGCGAATGAGCAGTTCTTC. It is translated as CASSLANEQFF.

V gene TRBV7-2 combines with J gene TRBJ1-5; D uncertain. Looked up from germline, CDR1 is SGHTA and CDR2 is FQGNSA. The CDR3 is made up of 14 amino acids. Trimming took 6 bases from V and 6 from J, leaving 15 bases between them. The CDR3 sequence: CASSSPVRGQPQHF. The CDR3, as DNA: TGTGCCAGCAGTTCTCCGGTCCGCGGTCAGCCCCAGCATTTT.

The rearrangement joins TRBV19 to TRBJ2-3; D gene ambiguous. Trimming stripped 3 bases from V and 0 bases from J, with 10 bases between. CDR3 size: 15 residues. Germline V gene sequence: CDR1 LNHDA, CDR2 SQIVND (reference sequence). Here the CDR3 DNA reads TGTGCCAGTAGTATTAGCAAAGCTAGCACAGATACGCAGTATTTT. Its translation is CASSISKASTDTQYF.

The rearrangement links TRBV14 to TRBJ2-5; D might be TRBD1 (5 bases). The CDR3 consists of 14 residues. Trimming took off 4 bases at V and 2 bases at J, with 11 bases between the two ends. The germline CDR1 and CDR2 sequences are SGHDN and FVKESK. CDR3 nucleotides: TGTGCCAGCAGCCCCCTGACAGCTCAAGAGACCCAGTACTTC. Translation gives CASSPLTAQETQYF.

CDR3 loop: CASSLADSPNSPLHF. In DNA, the CDR3 is TGTGCCAGCAGCTTAGCGGACAGCCCTAATTCACCCCTCCACTTT. The rearrangement joins TRBV7-2 to TRBJ1-6; the D gene is possibly TRBD1 (6 bases). Germline values: CDR1 SGHTA, CDR2 FQGNSA. Trimming stripped 0 bases from V and 6 bases from J, with 9 bases between. The CDR3 covers 15 residues.

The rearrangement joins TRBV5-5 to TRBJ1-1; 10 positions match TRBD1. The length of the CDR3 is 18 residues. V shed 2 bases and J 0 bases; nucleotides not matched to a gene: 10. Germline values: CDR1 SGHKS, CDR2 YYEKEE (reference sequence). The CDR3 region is CASSLFLGQGILNTEAFF. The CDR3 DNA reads TGTGCCAGCAGCTTATTCTTGGGACAGGGGATTTTGAACACTGAAGCTTTCTTT.

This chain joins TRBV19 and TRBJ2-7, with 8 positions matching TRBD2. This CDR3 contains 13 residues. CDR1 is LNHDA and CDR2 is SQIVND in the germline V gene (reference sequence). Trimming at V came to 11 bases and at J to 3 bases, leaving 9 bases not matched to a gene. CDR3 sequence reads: CAVAASGLYEQYF. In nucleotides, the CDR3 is TGTGCCGTAGCTGCTAGCGGGCTCTACGAGCAGTACTTC. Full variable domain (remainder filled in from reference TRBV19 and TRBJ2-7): DGGITQSPKYLFRKEGQNVTLSCEQNLNHDAMYWYRQDPGQGLRLIYYSQIVNDFQKGDIAEGYSVSREKKESFPLTVTSAQKNPTAFYLCAVAASGLYEQYFGPGTRLTVT.

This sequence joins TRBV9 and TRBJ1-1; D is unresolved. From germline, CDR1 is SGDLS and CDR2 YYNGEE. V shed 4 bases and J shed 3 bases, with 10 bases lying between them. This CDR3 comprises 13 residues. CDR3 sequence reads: CASSTRRDTEAFF. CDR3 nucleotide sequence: TGTGCCAGCAGCACCCGGAGGGACACTGAAGCTTTCTTT.

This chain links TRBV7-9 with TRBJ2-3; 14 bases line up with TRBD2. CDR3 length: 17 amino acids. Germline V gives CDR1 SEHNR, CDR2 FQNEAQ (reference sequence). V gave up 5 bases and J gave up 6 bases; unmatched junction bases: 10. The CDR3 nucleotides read TGTGCCAGCAGCCCCCTGACTAGCGGGGGGGAGAGGGATACGCAGTATTTT. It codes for CASSPLTSGGERDTQYF.

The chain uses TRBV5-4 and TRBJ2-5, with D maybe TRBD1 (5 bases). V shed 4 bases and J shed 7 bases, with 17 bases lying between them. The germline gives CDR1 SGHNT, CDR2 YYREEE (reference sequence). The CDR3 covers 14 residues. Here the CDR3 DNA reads TGTGCCAGCAGCCCTCGACAGACCCCGGGGACCCAGTACTTC. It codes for CASSPRQTPGTQYF.

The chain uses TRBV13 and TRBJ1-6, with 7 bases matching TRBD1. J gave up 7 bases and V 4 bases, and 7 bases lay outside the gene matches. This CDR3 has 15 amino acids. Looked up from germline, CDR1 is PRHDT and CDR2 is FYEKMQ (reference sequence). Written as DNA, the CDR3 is TGTGCCAGCAGCTCCCTCGGGACAGTAAATTCACCCCTCCACTTT. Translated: CASSSLGTVNSPLHF.

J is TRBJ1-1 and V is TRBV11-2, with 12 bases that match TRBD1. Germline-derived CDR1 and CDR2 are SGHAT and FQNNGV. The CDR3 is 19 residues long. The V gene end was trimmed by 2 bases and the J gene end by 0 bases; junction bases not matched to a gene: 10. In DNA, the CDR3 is TGTGCCAGCAGCTTATGGGACAGGGGGCGCCGAGAGGTGAACACTGAAGCTTTCTTT. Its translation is CASSLWDRGRREVNTEAFF. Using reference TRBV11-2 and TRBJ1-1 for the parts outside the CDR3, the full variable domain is EAGVAQSPRYKIIEKRQSVAFWCNPISGHATLYWYQQILGQGPKLLIQFQNNGVVDDSQLPKDRFSAERLKGVDSTLKIQPAKLEDSAVYLCASSLWDRGRREVNTEAFFGQGTRLTVV.

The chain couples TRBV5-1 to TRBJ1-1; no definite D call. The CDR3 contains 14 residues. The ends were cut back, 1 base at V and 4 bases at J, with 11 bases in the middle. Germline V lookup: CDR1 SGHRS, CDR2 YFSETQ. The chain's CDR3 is CASSLTRLSTEAFF. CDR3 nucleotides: TGCGCCAGCAGCTTGACCAGGCTGAGCACTGAAGCTTTCTTT.

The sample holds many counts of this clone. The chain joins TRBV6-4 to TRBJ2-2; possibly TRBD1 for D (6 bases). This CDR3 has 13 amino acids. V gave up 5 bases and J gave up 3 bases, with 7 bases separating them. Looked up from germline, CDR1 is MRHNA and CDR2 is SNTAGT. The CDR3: CASSPGDTGELFF. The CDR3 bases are TGTGCCAGCAGTCCAGGGGACACCGGGGAGCTGTTTTTT.

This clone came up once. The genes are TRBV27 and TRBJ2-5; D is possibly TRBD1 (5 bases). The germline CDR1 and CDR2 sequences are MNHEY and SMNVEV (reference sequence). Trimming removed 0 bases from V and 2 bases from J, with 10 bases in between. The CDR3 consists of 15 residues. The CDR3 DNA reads TGTGCCAGCAGTTTATCGTGGGGCCGACAAGAGACCCAGTACTTC. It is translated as CASSLSWGRQETQYF.

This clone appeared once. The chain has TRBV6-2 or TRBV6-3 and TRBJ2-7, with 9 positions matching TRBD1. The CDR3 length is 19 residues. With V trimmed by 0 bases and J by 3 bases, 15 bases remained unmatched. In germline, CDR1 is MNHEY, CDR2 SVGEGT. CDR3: CASSYSIPAGQGGIYEQYF. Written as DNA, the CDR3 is TGTGCCAGCAGTTACTCCATCCCGGCGGGACAGGGTGGGATCTACGAGCAGTACTTC.

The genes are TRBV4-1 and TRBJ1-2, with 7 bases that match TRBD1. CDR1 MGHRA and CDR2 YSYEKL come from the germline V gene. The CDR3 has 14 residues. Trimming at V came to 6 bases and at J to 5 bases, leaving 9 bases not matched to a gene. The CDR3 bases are TGCGCCAGCAGACCGCCGGGACAGCAGTATGGCTACACCTTC. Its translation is CASRPPGQQYGYTF.

CDR3 region: CASSPRTARTDTQYF. The CDR3 DNA is TGTGCCAGCTCACCTCGGACAGCACGCACAGATACGCAGTATTTT. The chain has TRBV18 and TRBJ2-3; tentatively, D is TRBD1 (6 bases). This CDR3 has 15 amino acids. V lost 3 bases, J lost 1 base, and 11 bases lay in between. Per the germline V gene, CDR1 is KGHSH and CDR2 is LQKENI.

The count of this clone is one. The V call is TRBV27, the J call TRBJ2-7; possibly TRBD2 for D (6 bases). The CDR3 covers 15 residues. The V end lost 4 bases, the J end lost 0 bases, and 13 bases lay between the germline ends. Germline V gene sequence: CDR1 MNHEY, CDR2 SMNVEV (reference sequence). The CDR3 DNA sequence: TGTGCCAGCAGTTACGGGGGTGTCAGCTCCTACGAGCAGTACTTC. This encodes CASSYGGVSSYEQYF.

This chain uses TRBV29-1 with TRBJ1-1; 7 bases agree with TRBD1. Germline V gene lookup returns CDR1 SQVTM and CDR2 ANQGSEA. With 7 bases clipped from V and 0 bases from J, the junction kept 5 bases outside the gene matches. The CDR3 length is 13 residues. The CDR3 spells CSGQTGMNTEAFF. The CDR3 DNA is TGCAGCGGGCAGACAGGGATGAACACTGAAGCTTTCTTT.

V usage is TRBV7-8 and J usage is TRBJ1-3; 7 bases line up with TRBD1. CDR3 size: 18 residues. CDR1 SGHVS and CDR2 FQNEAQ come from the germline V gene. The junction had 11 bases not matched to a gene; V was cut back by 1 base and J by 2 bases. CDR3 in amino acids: CASSLVLGTEGPGNTIYF. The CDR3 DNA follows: TGTGCCAGCAGCTTAGTTTTGGGGACAGAAGGCCCTGGAAACACCATATATTTT.

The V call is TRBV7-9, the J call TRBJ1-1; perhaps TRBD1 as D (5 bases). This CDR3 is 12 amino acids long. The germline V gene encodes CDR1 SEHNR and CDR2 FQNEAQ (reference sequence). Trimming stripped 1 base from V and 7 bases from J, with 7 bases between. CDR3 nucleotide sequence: TGTGCCAGCAGCTTAGGACAGAATGAAGCTTTCTTT. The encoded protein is CASSLGQNEAFF.

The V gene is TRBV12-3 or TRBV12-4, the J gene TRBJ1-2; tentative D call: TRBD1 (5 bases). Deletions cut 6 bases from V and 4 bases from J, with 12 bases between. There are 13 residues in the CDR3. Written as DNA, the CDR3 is TGTGCCAGCAGGCCGGGACTGTCCTATGGCTACACCTTC. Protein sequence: CASRPGLSYGYTF.

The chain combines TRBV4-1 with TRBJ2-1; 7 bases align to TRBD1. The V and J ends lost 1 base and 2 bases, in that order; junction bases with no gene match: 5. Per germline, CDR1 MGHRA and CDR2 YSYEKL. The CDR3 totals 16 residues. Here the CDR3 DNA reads TGCGCCAGCAGCCAAGCCGGGACAGTGGCCTACAATGAGCAGTTCTTC. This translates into CASSQAGTVAYNEQFF.